The 14 T cell receptor beta chains listed next were all sequenced from one sample in a study of early T cells in non-severe SARS-CoV-2 infection. TCRdb called the 5' RACE reads again in MiXCR, with one record for every CDR3 protein. The profile covers around 84,000 distinct CDR3 sequences, with about 10% appearing a single time and approximately 8% taken by the ten largest. Sequencing was performed on whole blood, taken at baseline. These receptors were obtained from an adult who was a healthcare worker with PCR-confirmed SARS-CoV-2 infection or an uninfected control (not recorded which).

This clonotype was observed at least ten times. This sequence joins TRBV7-8 and TRBJ2-7, with 8 nucleotides matching TRBD1. This CDR3 contains 16 residues. Germline CDR1 is SGHVS and CDR2 is FQNEAQ. V lost 6 bases to trimming and J lost 2 bases; unmatched junction nucleotides: 12. The CDR3 DNA is TGTGCCAGCAGTCTCACGGTCGGGACAGGACCCTACGAGCAGTACTTC. It is translated as CASSLTVGTGPYEQYF.

To note about this clonotype: Compared with germline, one end of the junction differs, possibly owing to a read error. The chain has TRBV20-1 and TRBJ2-7, with 13 nucleotides matching TRBD2. CDR3 size: 13 residues. From germline, CDR1 is DFQATT and CDR2 SNEGSKA (reference sequence). CDR3 in DNA: TGCAGTGCTCTCCCTCCTGGGACTAGCGGGGTTCGATTC. It is translated as CSALPPGTSGVRF.

This clonotype has just a few counts. The rearrangement uses TRBV2 and TRBJ2-4; 8 positions agree with TRBD2. Trimming cost V 7 bases and J 5 bases; bases outside gene matches: 10. Germline V lookup: CDR1 SNHLY, CDR2 FYNNEI. There are 15 residues in the CDR3. The chain's CDR3 is CASTRGGRDQNIQYF. The CDR3 DNA sequence: TGTGCCAGCACCCGGGGGGGGCGGGACCAAAACATTCAGTACTTC. The full variable domain, rest sourced from reference TRBV2 and TRBJ2-4, is EPEVTQTPSHQVTQMGQEVILRCVPISNHLYFYWYRQILGQKVEFLVSFYNNEISEKSEIFDDQFSVERPDGSNFTLKIRSTKLEDSAMYFCASTRGGRDQNIQYFGAGTRLSVL.

The V gene is TRBV6-5, the J gene TRBJ2-6; either TRBD1 or TRBD2 may supply D (5 bases each). V was clipped by 2 bases and J by 3 bases, with 8 bases between them. This CDR3 contains 15 residues. The germline V gene has CDR1 MNHEY and CDR2 SVGAGI. The DNA of the CDR3 is TGTGCCAGCAGTTACCGAGGGGTTGGGGCCAACGTCCTGACTTTC. Residues: CASSYRGVGANVLTF.

There are a few counts of this clonotype. The chain combines TRBV7-6 with TRBJ2-1, with D perhaps matching TRBD1 (5 bases). This CDR3 is built from 13 residues. Germline V gene sequence: CDR1 SGHVS, CDR2 FNYEAQ. V was pared by 5 bases and J by 5 bases, with 10 bases between. Here the CDR3 DNA reads TGTGCCAGCAGCGCCGGACAACACAATGAGCAGTTCTTC. As protein: CASSAGQHNEQFF.

At least ten counts were recorded for this clonotype. The V call is TRBV2, the J call TRBJ1-6, with D hard to call. Germline lookup yields CDR1 SNHLY and CDR2 FYNNEI. The CDR3 is made up of 13 amino acids. Trimming left V 6 bases short and J 7 bases short, with 10 bases between. The CDR3 region is CASSPEQNSPLHF. The CDR3 nucleotides read TGTGCCAGCAGCCCCGAGCAAAATTCACCCCTCCACTTT.

This rearrangement joins TRBV27 to TRBJ2-7; D unresolved. Trimming pared 2 bases from V and 3 bases from J, leaving 8 bases between. Germline-derived CDR1 and CDR2 are MNHEY and SMNVEV (reference sequence). This CDR3 contains 13 residues. For the CDR3, the DNA is TGTGCCAGCAGTTTAAAAGCTTTCTACGAGCAGTACTTC. It yields the protein CASSLKAFYEQYF.

The chain joins TRBV24-1 to TRBJ2-3; TRBD2 matches 10 bases. This CDR3 has 14 amino acids. Looked up from germline, CDR1 is KGHDR and CDR2 is SFDVKD. The junction had 5 bases not matched to a gene; V was cut back by 9 bases and J by 3 bases. CDR3 sequence: CATGAGGSTDTQYF. Written as DNA, the CDR3 is TGTGCCACCGGAGCGGGAGGGAGTACAGATACGCAGTATTTT.

This clonotype was counted between two and nine times. The rearrangement joins TRBV6-6 to TRBJ1-1, with D maybe TRBD1 (5 bases). The germline CDR1 and CDR2 sequences are MNHNY and SVGAGI (reference sequence). The CDR3 has 13 amino acids. V dropped 8 bases and J dropped 0 bases, with 10 bases sitting between them. Here the CDR3 reads CASQGYMNTEAFF. In nucleotides, the CDR3 is TGTGCCAGCCAGGGATATATGAACACTGAAGCTTTCTTT.

The sample holds many counts of this clonotype. The chain combines TRBV7-2 with TRBJ2-3; D is undetermined. CDR3 size: 11 residues. V was trimmed by 8 bases and J by 2 bases, leaving 5 bases between them. Germline assignment: CDR1 SGHTA and CDR2 FQGNSA. The CDR3 DNA sequence: TGTGCCAGCCGCGCCACAGATACGCAGTATTTT. Encoded protein: CASRATDTQYF. Supplemented by reference TRBV7-2 and TRBJ2-3, the full variable domain reads GAGVSQSPSNKVTEKGKDVELRCDPISGHTALYWYRQSLGQGLEFLIYFQGNSAPDKSGLPSDRFSAERTGGSVSTLTIQRTQQEDSAVYLCASRATDTQYFGPGTRLTVL.

As regards this clonotype: A much larger clone differs by one base, so this may be a read error. The genes are TRBV20-1 and TRBJ2-3; D might be TRBD1 or TRBD2, each matching 5 bases. In germline, CDR1 is DFQATT, CDR2 SNEGSKA (reference sequence). This CDR3 contains 15 residues. The CDR3 loop is CSARHGAMGTDKQYF. DNA of the CDR3: TGCAGTGCTAGGCACGGGGCTATGGGCACAGATAAGCAGTATTTT.

This clonotype was seen more than once but under ten times. The chain recombines TRBV12-3 or TRBV12-4 with TRBJ2-1; D gene unclear. The CDR3 is made up of 12 amino acids. Trimming took off 3 bases at V and 7 bases at J, with 7 bases between the two ends. CDR3 sequence reads: CASSLTENEQFF. DNA for the CDR3: TGTGCCAGCAGTTTGACCGAGAATGAGCAGTTCTTC.

V usage is TRBV7-6 and J usage is TRBJ2-2; the D is unclear. The V end lost 1 base, the J end lost 7 bases, and 10 bases lay between the germline ends. The CDR3 sequence is 14 residues long. CDR1 and CDR2 (germline): SGHVS, FNYEAQ. CDR3 nucleotides: TGTGCCAGCAGCTTAGAACTCCGGAGCGGGGAGCTGTTTTTT. It translates to CASSLELRSGELFF. Supplemented by reference TRBV7-6 and TRBJ2-2, the full variable domain reads GAGVSQSPRYKVTKRGQDVALRCDPISGHVSLYWYRQALGQGPEFLTYFNYEAQQDKSGLPNDRFSAERPEGSISTLTIQRTEQRDSAMYRCASSLELRSGELFFGEGSRLTVL.

The chain is built from TRBV5-4 and TRBJ1-4, with TRBD1 matching over 8 bases. The CDR3 length is 12 residues. V trimming: 0 bases; J trimming: 15 bases; junction bases outside the gene matches: 4. Germline CDR1 is SGHNT and CDR2 is YYREEE (reference sequence). The CDR3 nucleotides are TGTGCCAGCAGCTTGGACGGGGACAGGTTGTTTTTT. Protein product: CASSLDGDRLFF.